Shown below are 28 T cell receptor beta chains from a single sample sequenced in a study of Tregs in tolerant kidney transplant recipients. Libraries were prepared by immunoSEQ multiplex PCR; TCRdb keeps only in-frame clonotypes and omits some of them. The table gives under 55,000 clones; the top ten clones make up about 0.83% of it. Sequencing used CD4+ T cells from blood, obtained before the transplant. The receptors here all came from a human donor who received a combined kidney and bone marrow transplant.

With respect to this clone: The CDR3 is cut off 3 residues early in the read; its end comes from the germline J gene. The chain links TRBV7-8 to TRBJ2-7, with TRBD1 matching over 7 bases. This CDR3 spans 14 amino acids. J lost 3 bases, V lost 2 bases, and 4 bases had no gene match. CDR1 and CDR2 (germline): SGHVS, FQNEAQ. The CDR3 loop reads CASSLMAGGYEQYF. CDR3 bases read: TGTGCCAGCAGCTTAATGGCAGGGGGCTACGAG. The entire variable domain, with the rest obtained from reference TRBV7-8 and TRBJ2-7, is as follows: GAGVSQSPRYKVAKRGQDVALRCDPISGHVSLFWYQQALGQGPEFLTYFQNEAQLDKSGLPSDRFFAERPEGSVSTLKIQRTQQEDSAVYLCASSLMAGGYEQYFGPGTRLTVT.

With respect to this clone: The sequenced fragment ends 3 residues before the CDR3 boundary, so the rest is inferred from the germline J gene. The rearrangement uses TRBV2 and TRBJ1-4; TRBD1 matches at 7 bases. CDR3 size: 13 residues. V was clipped by 9 bases and J by 8 bases; unmatched bases: 9. Germline assignment: CDR1 SNHLY and CDR2 FYNNEI. The DNA read from the CDR3 is TGTGCCAGTCCGGGACAGCCTATGGAAAAA. The encoded protein is CASPGQPMEK. The full CDR3 is CASPGQPMEKLFF.

Note on this clone: The read ends 3 residues early relative to the CDR3; the germline J gene fills the gap. This sequence joins TRBV10-1 and TRBJ2-7; TRBD2 is a possible D gene (5 bases). The CDR3 is 15 residues long. The V end lost 5 bases, the J end lost 0 bases, and 14 bases lay between the germline ends. Germline V gene sequence: CDR1 WNHNN, CDR2 SYGVQD (reference sequence). CDR3 region: CASSTRKGNSYEQYF. Incomplete CDR3 DNA: TGCGCCAGCAGTACTAGGAAGGGAAACTCCTACGAG.

To note about this clone: The CDR3 goes on 3 residues after the read ends, and that part is filled in from the germline J gene. The chain is built from TRBV7-7 and TRBJ2-1, with TRBD1 matching over 9 bases. CDR1 and CDR2 (germline): SSHAT, FNYEAQ (reference sequence). The ends lost 4 bases at V and 6 bases at J; junction bases unmatched: 7. The CDR3 has 15 amino acids. This CDR3 is CASSSTGGWSNEQFF. CDR3 DNA (partial): TGTGCCAGCAGCTCGACAGGGGGATGGTCCAATGAG.

In regard to this clone: The read terminates 3 residues ahead of where the CDR3 ends, so the germline J gene completes it. J is TRBJ2-3 and V is TRBV29-1; 11 bases fit TRBD2. Germline assignment: CDR1 SQVTM and CDR2 ANQGSEA. This CDR3 is built from 14 residues. The trim removed 7 bases at V and 5 bases at J, leaving 8 bases unmatched. The CDR3 bases that were read are TGCAGCGGCTGGGGGACTAGCGGTAGAGATACG. This sequence encodes CSGWGTSGRDT. The whole CDR3 is CSGWGTSGRDTQYF.

A word on this clone: The CDR3 goes on 3 residues after the read ends, and that part is filled in from the germline J gene. V usage is TRBV11-2 and J usage is TRBJ2-7; the D gene is possibly TRBD1 (6 bases). The CDR3 covers 13 residues. CDR1 and CDR2 from the germline V gene are SGHAT and FQNNGV. V lost 2 bases to trimming and J lost 3 bases, with 8 bases between them. The CDR3 loop reads CASSLTGFYEQYF. The part of the CDR3 DNA that was read is TGTGCCAGCAGCTTAACAGGGTTCTACGAG.

Comments on this clone: The CDR3 end falls 3 residues outside the read, so it is completed with the germline J gene. The rearrangement links TRBV19 to TRBJ1-1, with D perhaps TRBD1 (5 bases). V lost 7 bases and J lost 1, with 10 bases in between. The CDR3 runs 13 residues. Germline lookup yields CDR1 LNHDA and CDR2 SQIVND (reference sequence). The CDR3 loop reads CASTRVSNTEAFF. CDR3 bases read: TGTGCCAGTACCAGGGTATCGAACACTGAA.

On this clone: Read data end 3 residues before the CDR3 end; the end is taken from the germline J gene. The chain has TRBV6-1 and TRBJ2-2, with TRBD2 matching 12 bases. The germline V gene encodes CDR1 MNHNS and CDR2 SASEGT. The length of the CDR3 is 16 residues. V trimming: 4 bases; J trimming: 7 bases; junction bases outside the gene matches: 7. CDR3 DNA, as far as it was read: TGTGCCAGCAGTGGCCCGACTAGCGGGGGAGGCGGGGAG. Protein sequence: CASSGPTSGGGGE. The entire CDR3 reads CASSGPTSGGGGELFF.

Regarding this clone: The read terminates 3 residues before the CDR3 end, so the remaining end is supplied by the germline J gene. The chain has TRBV19 and TRBJ2-7; tentatively, D is TRBD2 (5 bases). Trimming stripped 5 bases from V and 2 bases from J, with 13 bases between. The CDR3 sequence is 14 residues long. The germline V gene encodes CDR1 LNHDA and CDR2 SQIVND (reference sequence). The sequenced part of the CDR3 DNA is TGTGCCAGTAGTCCTCGGGGTCTAACCTACGAG. Translating gives CASSPRGLTYE. The complete CDR3 protein is CASSPRGLTYEQYF.

As to this clone: The CDR3 extends 3 residues past the end of the read, so its final part is completed from the germline J gene. The V and J genes are TRBV2 and TRBJ1-5, with TRBD1 as a possible D gene (5 bases). Per the germline V gene, CDR1 is SNHLY and CDR2 is FYNNEI. This CDR3 contains 13 residues. Trimming took off 6 bases at V and 3 bases at J, with 9 bases between the two ends. The sequenced part of the CDR3 DNA is TGTGCCAGCAGGACAGAAAACAATCAGCCC. Residues: CASRTENNQP. In full, the CDR3 reads CASRTENNQPQHF.

As regards this clone: Read sequence stops 3 residues before the CDR3 end, and the germline J gene provides the missing end. The chain couples TRBV19 to TRBJ2-2; 8 bases agree with TRBD1. Germline lookup yields CDR1 LNHDA and CDR2 SQIVND (reference sequence). The V gene end was trimmed by 7 bases and the J gene end by 4 bases; junction bases not matched to a gene: 11. The CDR3 is 16 residues long. CDR3 DNA (partial): TGTGCCAGTACCTCCTTTAGGACAGGGTCCACCGGGGAG. Translation gives CASTSFRTGSTGE. The whole CDR3 sequence is CASTSFRTGSTGELFF.

Of note for this clone: The CDR3 goes on 3 residues after the read ends, and that part is filled in from the germline J gene. V and J are TRBV29-1 and TRBJ1-2; maybe TRBD1 (6 bases). The ends were cut back, 3 bases at V and 0 bases at J, with 14 bases in the middle. CDR1 is SQVTM, CDR2 ANQGSEA, per germline. This CDR3 contains 15 residues. Incomplete CDR3 DNA: TGCAGCGTTGATGGAGGGGGACGGGCTAACTATGGC. Protein: CSVDGGGRANYG. The whole CDR3 protein reads CSVDGGGRANYGYTF.

Concerning this clone itself: The CDR3 end is not reached by the read, which stops 3 residues before it; the germline J gene fills it in. The chain couples TRBV2 to TRBJ1-2; D remains unclear. The CDR3 contains 15 residues. The germline gives CDR1 SNHLY, CDR2 FYNNEI. Trimming pared 1 base from V and 0 bases from J, leaving 9 bases between. The sequenced CDR3 bases are TGTGCCAGCAGTGAAGGACGGGGAGCTAACTATGGC. Protein product: CASSEGRGANYG. The entire CDR3 reads CASSEGRGANYGYTF.

Of note for this clone: The CDR3 end lies 3 residues beyond the end of the read and is filled in from the germline J gene. This rearrangement joins TRBV7-2 to TRBJ2-5; 9 bases agree with TRBD2. This CDR3 contains 14 residues. The V gene end was trimmed by 2 bases and the J gene end by 5 bases; junction bases not matched to a gene: 3. Germline V lookup: CDR1 SGHTA, CDR2 FQGNSA. CDR3 residues: CASSLPLAGETQYF. The DNA read from the CDR3 is TGTGCCAGCAGCTTACCCCTAGCGGGGGAGACC. The full variable domain, with the rest looked up from reference TRBV7-2 and TRBJ2-5, is GAGVSQSPSNKVTEKGKDVELRCDPISGHTALYWYRQSLGQGLEFLIYFQGNSAPDKSGLPSDRFSAERTGGSVSTLTIQRTQQEDSAVYLCASSLPLAGETQYFGPGTRLLVL.

As for this clone: The read ends 3 residues shy of where the CDR3 ends; the end is completed using the germline J gene. V gene TRBV18 combines with J gene TRBJ1-1; no reliable D call. The CDR3 covers 14 residues. Trimming stripped 3 bases from V and 2 bases from J, with 10 bases between. Germline assignment: CDR1 KGHSH and CDR2 LQKENI. Incomplete CDR3 DNA: TGTGCCAGCTCACCGGCAGGAGGTAACACTGAA. The encoded protein is CASSPAGGNTE. The CDR3 as a whole reads CASSPAGGNTEAFF.

A note on this clone: The DNA ends 3 residues before the CDR3 does, and the rest of the CDR3 is filled in from the germline J gene. J is TRBJ1-2 and V is TRBV2; 8 bases are shared with TRBD1. The CDR3 contains 15 residues. J gave up 5 bases and V 4 bases, and 9 bases lay outside the gene matches. Germline V gene sequence: CDR1 SNHLY, CDR2 FYNNEI. CDR3: CASSANRGSSYGYTF. The part of the CDR3 DNA that was read is TGTGCCAGCAGTGCTAACAGGGGGTCCTCGTATGGC.

Regarding this clone: The sequence runs out 3 residues before the end of the CDR3; the remainder is reconstructed from the germline J gene. V is TRBV11-1 and J is TRBJ1-5; D unresolved. The V gene lost 5 bases and the J gene lost 4 bases, with 9 bases spanning the gap. This CDR3 region has 13 residues. The germline V gene encodes CDR1 SGHAT and CDR2 FQDESV (reference sequence). This chain's CDR3 is CASSPSGNQPQHF. The sequenced part of the CDR3 DNA is TGTGCCAGCAGCCCCTCCGGGAATCAGCCC.

About this clone: The read is 3 residues too short to cover the CDR3 end, so that end is filled in from the germline J gene. The J gene is TRBJ1-2, the V gene TRBV2, with D unclear. V lost 6 bases and J lost 2, with 7 bases in between. Germline loops: CDR1 SNHLY, CDR2 FYNNEI. The CDR3 has 12 residues. The part of the CDR3 DNA that was read is TGTGCCAGCAGCCCCCTAAACTATGGC. Translation gives CASSPLNYG. The entire CDR3 protein is CASSPLNYGYTF.

As concerns this clone: The read gets to within 3 residues of the CDR3 end, and the germline J gene fills in the rest. J is TRBJ2-5 and V is TRBV7-2; tentative D call: TRBD2 (6 bases). V lost 5 bases and J 5 bases, leaving 15 bases between the germline ends. This CDR3 region has 14 residues. CDR1 is SGHTA, CDR2 FQGNSA, per germline. The chain's CDR3 is CASSTRLEGETQYF. Partial CDR3 DNA: TGTGCCAGCAGCACCCGACTAGAAGGGGAGACC.

Details on this clone: The read ends 3 residues early relative to the CDR3; the germline J gene fills the gap. This chain uses TRBV20-1 with TRBJ1-2; D remains ambiguous. The CDR3 covers 15 residues. The germline V gene has CDR1 DFQATT and CDR2 SNEGSKA (reference sequence). CDR3 in amino acids: CSARAVGSPGQGYTF. The CDR3 bases that were read are TGCAGTGCTAGAGCGGTGGGCAGTCCCGGTCAAGGC.

Comment on this clone: The CDR3 goes on 3 residues after the read ends, and that part is filled in from the germline J gene. This chain links TRBV18 with TRBJ2-2, with D perhaps TRBD1 (5 bases). Trimming took off 3 bases at V and 1 base at J, with 6 bases between the two ends. The CDR3 has 14 amino acids. Germline assignment: CDR1 KGHSH and CDR2 LQKENI. Partial CDR3 DNA: TGTGCCAGCTCACCCGGACAGAACACCGGGGAG. It yields the protein CASSPGQNTGE. The full CDR3 is CASSPGQNTGELFF.

For this clone: The read comes to an end 3 residues before the CDR3 does, leaving the germline J gene to fill in the end. J is TRBJ1-2 and V is TRBV19, with D perhaps matching TRBD1 (6 bases). The V and J ends lost 3 bases and 5 bases respectively, with 25 bases between them. In germline, CDR1 is LNHDA, CDR2 SQIVND (reference sequence). The CDR3 is 18 residues long. Incomplete CDR3 DNA: TGTGCCAGTAGTATTAGCGTCTGGCAGGGGTCGAGAGAATATGGC. Translation gives CASSISVWQGSREYG. The complete CDR3 protein is CASSISVWQGSREYGYTF.

On this clone: Read sequence stops 3 residues before the CDR3 end, and the germline J gene provides the missing end. The chain employs TRBV6-2 or TRBV6-3 and TRBJ1-5, with unresolved D. The CDR3 runs to 11 residues. Germline-derived CDR1 and CDR2 are MNHEY and SVGEGT. The V end was cut by 5 bases, the J end by 7 bases, with 6 bases between. CDR3: CASSQGQPQHF. The part of the CDR3 DNA that was read is TGTGCCAGCAGTCAAGGGCAGCCC.

Regarding this clone: The sequence runs out 3 residues before the end of the CDR3; the remainder is reconstructed from the germline J gene. The rearrangement uses TRBV2 and TRBJ1-1, with D possibly TRBD1 on 5 matching bases. Germline lookup yields CDR1 SNHLY and CDR2 FYNNEI. The ends were cut back, 8 bases at V and 2 bases at J, with 12 bases in the middle. The CDR3 length is 13 residues. The CDR3 loop reads CASVYRRNTEAFF. CDR3 DNA (partial): TGTGCCAGCGTATACAGGCGAAACACTGAA.

Regarding this clone: Sequencing ends 3 residues short of the CDR3 end; the germline J gene provides the rest. The rearrangement links TRBV18 to TRBJ2-2; a weak D match, TRBD1 (6 bases). The V and J ends lost 3 bases and 4 bases respectively, with 15 bases between them. The CDR3 consists of 16 residues. CDR1 and CDR2 (germline): KGHSH, LQKENI. The chain's CDR3 is CASSPLQAGATGELFF. The sequenced CDR3 bases are TGTGCCAGCTCACCCCTCCAGGCAGGGGCCACCGGGGAG.

A remark on this clone: With the read ending 3 residues before the CDR3 end, the germline J gene is used to fill in that end. The V call is TRBV6-2 or TRBV6-3, the J call TRBJ1-2; 7 nucleotides agree with TRBD1. The CDR3 is 15 residues long. V shed 0 bases, J shed 2 bases, and the junction held 3 bases outside the gene matches. Germline CDR1 MNHEY, CDR2 SVGEGT. CDR3 amino acids: CASSYSRQGNYGYTF. The sequenced CDR3 bases are TGTGCCAGCAGTTACTCGCGACAGGGAAACTATGGC.

Worth noting for this clone: Read sequence stops 3 residues before the CDR3 end, and the germline J gene provides the missing end. The chain is built from TRBV7-9 and TRBJ1-5, with D maybe TRBD1 (5 bases). The CDR3 length is 14 residues. Trimming stripped 5 bases from V and 4 bases from J, with 12 bases between. In germline, CDR1 is SEHNR, CDR2 FQNEAQ (reference sequence). The CDR3 spells CASSHGGGNQPQHF. CDR3 bases read: TGTGCCAGCAGCCATGGGGGGGGGAATCAGCCC.

With regard to this clone: The read comes to an end 3 residues before the CDR3 does, leaving the germline J gene to fill in the end. The V call is TRBV2, the J call TRBJ2-4; D uncertain. Germline CDR1 reads SNHLY; CDR2 reads FYNNEI. V was trimmed by 0 bases and J by 6 bases, leaving 9 bases between them. The CDR3 sequence is 14 residues long. Incomplete CDR3 DNA: TGTGCCAGCAGTGAAGCCAGGTCTGGAAACATT. Its translation is CASSEARSGNI. From start to end, the CDR3 is CASSEARSGNIQYF.